This record looks at one T cell receptor beta chain sequence and its context. This sample is part of a study of read filtering for tumor transcriptome and immune sequencing. About the study: By R-ISS, stages I, II and III held 8, 16 and 7 patients.

This library used roughly 430 ng RNA and molecular barcoded adaptors spanning alpha/delta and beta/gamma chains. MiXCR was run by TCRdb on the reads, yielding one entry per CDR3 protein. This sample has roughly 46,000 distinct CDR3 sequences, with 10% to 15% found just once. The sequence was obtained from a donor at least 40 years old with multiple myeloma. The sequenced sample was a population of CD138-negative cells sorted from bone marrow.

CDR3 sequence reads: CAISESPGTNPVNEQFF. CDR3 in DNA: TGTGCCATCAGTGAGTCCCCCGGGACTAACCCTGTAAATGAGCAGTTCTTC. The chain couples TRBV10-3 to TRBJ2-1, with 7 bases aligning to TRBD2. V was clipped by 0 bases and J by 7 bases; unmatched bases: 12. From germline, CDR1 is ENHRY and CDR2 SYGVKD. CDR3 length: 17 amino acids.